The next 5 T cell receptor beta chains were all read from a single sample in a study of T cell repertoires in cytomegalovirus infection (dated by TCRdb to the late 2010s). Sequenced using an Illumina HiSeq 1500. TCRdb redid the processing of the public reads, applying fastp at Q25 and MiXCR, and retained in-frame beta chains. For every CDR3 protein sequence, its rows merge into one entry that carries the most common genes and DNA. The sample data list about 920,000 distinct CDR3 sequences, and roughly 30% of these were observed just once. Clones ranked in the top ten supply around an eighth of the sample. The meaning of the sample's treatment or condition label: in vitro stimulation with specific CMV peptide epitopes to enrich CMV-specific T cells. Antigens of these TCRs are unknown. The specimen was cultured CD8+ T cells from PBMCs, collected from culture after CMV antigen stimulation. The source of these receptors is a human donor in good health (CMV status not recorded). Some clones in this sample may be carry-over from other donors' samples.

This clonotype was seen a handful of times. The J gene is TRBJ2-7, the V gene TRBV28; D tentatively fits TRBD1 or TRBD2 (5 bases each). Deletions cut 2 bases from V and 2 bases from J, with 13 bases between. Germline-derived CDR1 and CDR2 are MDHEN and SYDVKM. The CDR3 is 15 residues long. DNA of the CDR3: TGTGCCAGCAGTTTAAGAGGGGACCCAACCTACGAGCAGTACGTC. It codes for CASSLRGDPTYEQYV.

CDR3 region: CATSGTGGSYEQYF. Here the CDR3 DNA reads TGTGCCACCAGCGGGACAGGGGGCTCCTACGAGCAGTACTTC. The chain employs TRBV15 and TRBJ2-7; 11 nucleotides line up with TRBD1. V lost 5 bases, J lost 0 bases, and 0 bases stayed unmatched. The CDR3 spans 14 residues. Germline CDR1 LNHNV, CDR2 YYDKDF (reference sequence).

This rearrangement joins TRBV12-3 or TRBV12-4 to TRBJ2-1; D is possibly TRBD1 (6 bases). This CDR3 comprises 17 residues. V lost 1 base to trimming and J lost 3 bases, with 16 bases between them. CDR3 sequence reads: CASSLEFRQEIYNEQFF. In DNA, the CDR3 is TGTGCCAGCAGTTTAGAGTTTAGACAGGAGATCTACAATGAGCAGTTCTTC.

CDR3 protein: CASSSSKRTGVLDTQYF. In DNA, the CDR3 is TGTGCCAGCAGTTCCTCGAAAAGGACAGGGGTTTTAGATACGCAGTATTTT. The chain employs TRBV6-2 or TRBV6-3 and TRBJ2-3, with TRBD1 matching over 9 bases. The CDR3 consists of 17 residues. Germline loops: CDR1 MNHEY, CDR2 SVGEGT. The V gene end was trimmed by 4 bases and the J gene end by 5 bases; junction bases not matched to a gene: 13.

Details on this clonotype: One junction end disagrees with the germline gene, perhaps due to a read error. The chain links TRBV5-6 to TRBJ1-3; D remains unclear. The CDR3 totals 18 residues. Germline CDR1 and CDR2: SGHDT and YYEEEE. The CDR3 DNA sequence: TGTGCCAGCAGCTTGCTTGGCCTGAGGCAGGACTCTCGAAACACCATATATTTT. Its protein product is CASSLLGLRQDSRNTIYF.